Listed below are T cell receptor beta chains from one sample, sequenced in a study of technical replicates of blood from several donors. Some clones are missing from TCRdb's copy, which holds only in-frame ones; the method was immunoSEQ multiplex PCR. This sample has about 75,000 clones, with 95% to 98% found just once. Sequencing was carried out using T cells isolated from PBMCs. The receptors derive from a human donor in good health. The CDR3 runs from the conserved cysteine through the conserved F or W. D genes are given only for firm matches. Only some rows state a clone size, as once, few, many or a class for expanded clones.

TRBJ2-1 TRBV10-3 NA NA TGTGCCATCACTGGGCAGGGGTCCTACAATGAGCAGTTCTTC CAITGQGSYNEQFF
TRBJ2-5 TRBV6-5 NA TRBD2 TGTGCCAGCAGGAAAGGGAGGGCTGAGACCCAGTACTTC CASRKGRAETQYF
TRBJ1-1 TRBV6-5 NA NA TGTGCCAGCAGTTATTCCGGGGGGAACACTGAAGCTTTCTTT CASSYSGGNTEAFF
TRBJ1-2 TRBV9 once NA TGTGCCAGCAGCCTAAACTCCGTGGGGGGCTATGGCTACACCTTC CASSLNSVGGYGYTF
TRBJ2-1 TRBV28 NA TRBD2 TGTGCCAGCAGTTTTGCGGGAGGGCCTAGAAATGAGCAGTTCTTC CASSFAGGPRNEQFF
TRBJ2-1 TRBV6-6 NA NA TGTGCCAGCAGAGCCACTAGCTCGGATGAGCAGTTCTTC CASRATSSDEQFF
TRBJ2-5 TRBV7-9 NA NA TGTGCCAGCAGCTCCCCTCGCGGGCCTCAGACCCAGTACTTC CASSSPRGPQTQYF
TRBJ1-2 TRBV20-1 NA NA TGCAGTGGACAGGAGAACTATGGCTACACCTTC CSGQENYGYTF
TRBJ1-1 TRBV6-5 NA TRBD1 TGTGCCAGCAGTCTCCGGGACAGTACCGAAGCTTTCTTT CASSLRDSTEAFF
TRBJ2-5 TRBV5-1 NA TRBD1 TGCGCCAGCAGCTTGGTTGGGACAGGGTCCGAGACCCAGTACTTC CASSLVGTGSETQYF
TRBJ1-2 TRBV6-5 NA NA TGTGCCAGCAGTTACAGCGGGGGTGCAGCGGGAGGCTACACCTTC CASSYSGGAAGGYTF
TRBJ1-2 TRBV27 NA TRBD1 TGTGCCAGCAGCCTTGACAGGGGCGGCTATGGCTACACCTTC CASSLDRGGYGYTF
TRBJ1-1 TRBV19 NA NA TGTGCCAGTAGTATAACACAGGGCATCACTGAAGCTTTCTTT CASSITQGITEAFF
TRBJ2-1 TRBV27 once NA TGTGCCAGCAGTCCGTACGGGAATAACGATGAGCAGTTCTTC CASSPYGNNDEQFF
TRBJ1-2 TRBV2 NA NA TGTGCCAGCACCTTGCAAGGGGGGGCTGGCTACACCTTC CASTLQGGAGYTF
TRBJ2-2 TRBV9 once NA TGTGCCAGCAGCGCAGGTACTCCGAGTCTGGCCGGGGAGCTGTTTTTT CASSAGTPSLAGELFF
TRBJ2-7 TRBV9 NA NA TGTGCCAGCAGCTTCCGACAGGAGGTGGACGAGCAGTACTTC CASSFRQEVDEQYF
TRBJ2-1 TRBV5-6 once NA TGTGCCAGCAGCTTGGTTTCTTATGAGCAGTTCTTC CASSLVSYEQFF
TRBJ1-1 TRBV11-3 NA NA TGTGCCAGCAGCCTTATGACCGGGACAGAAGCTTTCTTT CASSLMTGTEAFF
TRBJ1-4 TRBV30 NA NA TGTGCCTGGAGTCCAGAGACGGAGGAAAAACTGTTTTTT CAWSPETEEKLFF
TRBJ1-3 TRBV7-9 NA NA TGTGCCAGCAGCCCTAGGGGGGGGCATTTGGAAAACACCATATATTTT CASSPRGGHLENTIYF
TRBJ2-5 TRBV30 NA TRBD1 TGTGCCTGGAGTGTAGGGACAGGGCATCAAGAGACCCAGTACTTC CAWSVGTGHQETQYF
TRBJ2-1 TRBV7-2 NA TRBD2 TGTGCCACTAAAGCGGGAGGGGCGACTGAGCAGTTCTTC CATKAGGATEQFF
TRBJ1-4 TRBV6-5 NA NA TGTGCCAGCAGACCCACTCTTAACGGGGAAAAACTGTTTTTT CASRPTLNGEKLFF
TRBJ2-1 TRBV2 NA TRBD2 TGTGCCAGCAGTGAGTCAATAGCGGGAGGGTTTGAGCAGTTCTTC CASSESIAGGFEQFF
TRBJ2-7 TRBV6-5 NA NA TGTGCCAGCAGACCCGGTGGAGGCTACGAGCAGTACTTC CASRPGGGYEQYF
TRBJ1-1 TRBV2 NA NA TGTGCCAGCGGGTTGGACACACACACTGAAGCTTTCTTT CASGLDTHTEAFF
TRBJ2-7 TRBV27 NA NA TGTGCCAGCAGTTTTACAGGACCCTACGAGCAGTACTTC CASSFTGPYEQYF
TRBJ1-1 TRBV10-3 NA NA TGTGCCAGCCAAGTCGGGGGGAACACTGAAGCTTTCTTT CASQVGGNTEAFF
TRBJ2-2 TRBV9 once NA TGTGCCAGCAGCCCCCCTAGCTCGCGTTTCGACACCGGGGAGCTGTTTTTT CASSPPSSRFDTGELFF
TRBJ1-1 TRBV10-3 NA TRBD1 TGTGCCATCAGTAACGGACAGGGTTTTCAAGCTTTCTTT CAISNGQGFQAFF
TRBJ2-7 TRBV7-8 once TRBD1 TGTGCCAGCAGCTTAGGACAGGGAGTCTACGAGCAGTACTTC CASSLGQGVYEQYF
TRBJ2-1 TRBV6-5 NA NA TGTGCCAGCAGTTATTCAGGGGATTCTTACAATGAGCAGTTCTTC CASSYSGDSYNEQFF
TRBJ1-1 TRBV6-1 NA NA TGTGCCAGCATAACAGGGTCGAACACTGAAGCTTTCTTT CASITGSNTEAFF
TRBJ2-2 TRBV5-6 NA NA TGTGCCAGCAGTCAGACCGGGACTCCTCACGGGGAGCTGTTTTTT CASSQTGTPHGELFF
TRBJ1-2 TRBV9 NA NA TGTGCCAGCAGCGTAGTAGACGGAGCCTATGGCTACACCTTC CASSVVDGAYGYTF
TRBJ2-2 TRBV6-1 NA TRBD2 TGTGCCAGCTGTGTAGAGGTGGCGGGAGGGGGTGCCGGGGAGCTGTTTTTT CASCVEVAGGGAGELFF
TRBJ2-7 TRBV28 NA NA TGTGCCAGCAGTTTAGTCATCTACGAGCAGTACTTC CASSLVIYEQYF
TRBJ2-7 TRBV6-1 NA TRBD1 TGTGCCAGCAGTGTACCGTCATCCGGGACAGCGGCCTACGAGCAGTACTTC CASSVPSSGTAAYEQYF
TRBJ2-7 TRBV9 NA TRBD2 TGTGCCAGCAGCGTATTAGAGCGGGAGTTTGTCGAGCAGTACTTC CASSVLEREFVEQYF
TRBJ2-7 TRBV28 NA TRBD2 TGTGCCAGCAGTTTCGGGCTAGCGGGCTACTACGAGCAGTACTTC CASSFGLAGYYEQYF
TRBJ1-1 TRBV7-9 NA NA TGTGCCAGCAGCTTAGTATCGGGAGACACTGAAGCTTTCTTT CASSLVSGDTEAFF
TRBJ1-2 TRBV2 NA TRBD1 TGTGCCAGCAGTGAAGGGACAGGGGGCTATGGCTACACCTTC CASSEGTGGYGYTF
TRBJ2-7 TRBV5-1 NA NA TGCGCCAGCAGCTTAGGACGGACCCCGAGGGAATACGAGCAGTACTTC CASSLGRTPREYEQYF
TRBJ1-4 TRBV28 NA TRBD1 TGTGCCAGCACTCAAGGGGACAGGATAGGGTATATAGAGGAAAAACTGTTTTTT CASTQGDRIGYIEEKLFF
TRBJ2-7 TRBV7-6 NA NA TGTGCCAGCAGCCCTACTGGGGGAGGGACAGGACGCGAGCAGTACTTC CASSPTGGGTGREQYF
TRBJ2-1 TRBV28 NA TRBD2 TGTGCCAGCAGTTCTTGGACTAGCGGGAGGGTGGAGCAGTTCTTC CASSSWTSGRVEQFF
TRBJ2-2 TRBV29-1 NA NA TGCAGCGTTGAAGACAGGGGTTCCGGGGAGCTGTTTTTT CSVEDRGSGELFF